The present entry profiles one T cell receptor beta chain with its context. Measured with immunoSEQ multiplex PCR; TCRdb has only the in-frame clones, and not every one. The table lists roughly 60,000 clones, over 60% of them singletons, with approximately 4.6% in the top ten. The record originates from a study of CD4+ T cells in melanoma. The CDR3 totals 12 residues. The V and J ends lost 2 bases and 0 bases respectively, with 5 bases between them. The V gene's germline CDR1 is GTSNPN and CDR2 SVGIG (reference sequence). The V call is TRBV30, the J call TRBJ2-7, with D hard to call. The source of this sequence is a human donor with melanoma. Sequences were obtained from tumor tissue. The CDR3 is CAWSLGSYEQYF. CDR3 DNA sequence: TGTGCCTGGAGTCTGGGCTCCTACGAGCAGTACTTC. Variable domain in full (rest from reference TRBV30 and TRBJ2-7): SQTIHQWPATLVQPVGSPLSLECTVEGTSNPNLYWYRQAAGRGLQLLFYSVGIGQISSEVPQNLSASRPQDRQFILSSKKLLLSDSGFYLCAWSLGSYEQYFGPGTRLTVT.